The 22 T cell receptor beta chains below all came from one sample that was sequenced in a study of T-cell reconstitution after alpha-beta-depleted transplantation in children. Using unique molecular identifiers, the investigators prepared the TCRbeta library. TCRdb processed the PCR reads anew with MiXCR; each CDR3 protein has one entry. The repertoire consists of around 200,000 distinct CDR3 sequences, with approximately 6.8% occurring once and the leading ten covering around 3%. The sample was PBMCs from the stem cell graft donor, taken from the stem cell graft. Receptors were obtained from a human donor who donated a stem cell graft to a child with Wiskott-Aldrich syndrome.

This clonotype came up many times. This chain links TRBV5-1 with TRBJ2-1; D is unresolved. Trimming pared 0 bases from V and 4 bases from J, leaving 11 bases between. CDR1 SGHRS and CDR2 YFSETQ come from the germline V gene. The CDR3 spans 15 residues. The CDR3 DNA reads TGCGCCAGCAGCTTGGCTAGTCCGACTTACAATGAGCAGTTCTTC. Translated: CASSLASPTYNEQFF.

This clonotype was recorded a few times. CDR3 DNA sequence: TGTGCCAGCAGTTACTCCCCGACAGGAGGGGTGAACACTGAAGCTTTCTTT. Translated, it gives CASSYSPTGGVNTEAFF. This chain joins TRBV6-5 and TRBJ1-1; tentatively, D is TRBD1 (6 bases). Germline V gene sequence: CDR1 MNHEY, CDR2 SVGAGI. Trimming took 0 bases from V and 0 from J, leaving 14 bases between them. The CDR3 contains 17 residues.

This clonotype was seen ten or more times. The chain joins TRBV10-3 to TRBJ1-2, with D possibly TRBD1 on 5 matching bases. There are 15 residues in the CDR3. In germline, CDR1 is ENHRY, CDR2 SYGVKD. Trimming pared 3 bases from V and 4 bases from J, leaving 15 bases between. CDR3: CAISEGPGLTYGYTF. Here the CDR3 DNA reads TGTGCCATCAGTGAAGGGCCAGGGCTTACCTATGGCTACACCTTC.

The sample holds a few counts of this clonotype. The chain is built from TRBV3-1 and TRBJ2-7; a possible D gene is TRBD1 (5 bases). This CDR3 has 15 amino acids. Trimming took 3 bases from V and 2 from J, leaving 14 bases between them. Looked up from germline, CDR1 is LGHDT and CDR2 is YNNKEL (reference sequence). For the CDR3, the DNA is TGTGCCAGCAGCCACCCTACAAGGGGTCCCTACGAGCAGTACTTC. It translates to CASSHPTRGPYEQYF.

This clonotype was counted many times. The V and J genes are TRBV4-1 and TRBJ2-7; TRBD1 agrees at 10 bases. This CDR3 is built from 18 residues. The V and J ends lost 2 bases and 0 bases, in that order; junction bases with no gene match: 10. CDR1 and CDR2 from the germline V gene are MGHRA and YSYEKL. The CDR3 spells CASSQNPGQGKSSYEQYF. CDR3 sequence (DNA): TGCGCCAGCAGCCAAAATCCGGGACAGGGGAAGAGCTCCTACGAGCAGTACTTC.

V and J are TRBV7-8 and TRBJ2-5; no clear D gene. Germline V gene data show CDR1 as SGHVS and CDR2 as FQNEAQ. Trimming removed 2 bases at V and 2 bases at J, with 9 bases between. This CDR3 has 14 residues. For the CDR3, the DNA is TGTGCCAGCAGCTTACTTTCAGTTCAAGAGACCCAGTACTTC. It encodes CASSLLSVQETQYF.

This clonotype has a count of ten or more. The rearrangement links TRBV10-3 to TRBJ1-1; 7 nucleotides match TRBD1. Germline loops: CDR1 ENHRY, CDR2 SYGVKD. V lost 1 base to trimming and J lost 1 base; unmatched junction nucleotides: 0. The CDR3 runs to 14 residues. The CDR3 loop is CAISEWTGNTEAFF. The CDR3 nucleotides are TGTGCCATCAGTGAGTGGACAGGGAACACTGAAGCTTTCTTT.

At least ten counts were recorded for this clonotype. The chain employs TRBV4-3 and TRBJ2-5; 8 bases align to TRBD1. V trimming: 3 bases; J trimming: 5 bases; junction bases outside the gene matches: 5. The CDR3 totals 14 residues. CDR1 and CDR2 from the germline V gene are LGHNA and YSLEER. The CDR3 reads CASSQRQGWETQYF. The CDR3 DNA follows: TGCGCCAGCAGCCAGCGACAGGGGTGGGAGACCCAGTACTTC.

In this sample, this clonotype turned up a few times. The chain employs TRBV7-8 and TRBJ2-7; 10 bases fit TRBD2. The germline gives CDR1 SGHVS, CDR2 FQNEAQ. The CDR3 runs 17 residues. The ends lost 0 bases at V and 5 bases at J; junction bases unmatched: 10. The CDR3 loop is CASSLATVLAGVDEQYF. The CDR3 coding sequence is TGTGCCAGCAGCTTAGCGACGGTTCTAGCGGGAGTCGACGAGCAGTACTTC.

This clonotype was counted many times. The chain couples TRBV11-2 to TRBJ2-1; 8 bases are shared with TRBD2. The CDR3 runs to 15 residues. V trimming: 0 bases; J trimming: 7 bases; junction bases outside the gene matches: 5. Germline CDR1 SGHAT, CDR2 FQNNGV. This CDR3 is CASSLERGGFNEQFF. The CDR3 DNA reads TGTGCCAGCAGCTTAGAACGGGGGGGGTTTAATGAGCAGTTCTTC.

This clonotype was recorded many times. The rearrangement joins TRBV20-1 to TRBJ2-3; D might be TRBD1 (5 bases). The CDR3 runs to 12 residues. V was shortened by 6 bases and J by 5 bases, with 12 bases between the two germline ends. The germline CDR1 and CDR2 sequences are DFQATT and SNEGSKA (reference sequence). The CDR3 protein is CSAELQGDTQYF. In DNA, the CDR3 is TGCAGTGCGGAACTGCAGGGAGATACGCAGTATTTT.

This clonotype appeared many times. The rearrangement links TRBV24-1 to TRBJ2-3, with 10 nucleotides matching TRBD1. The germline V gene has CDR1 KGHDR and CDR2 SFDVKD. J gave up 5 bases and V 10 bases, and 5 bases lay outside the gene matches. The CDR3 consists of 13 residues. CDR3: CATAGQGIDTQYF. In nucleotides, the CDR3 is TGTGCCACGGCGGGACAGGGGATAGATACGCAGTATTTT.

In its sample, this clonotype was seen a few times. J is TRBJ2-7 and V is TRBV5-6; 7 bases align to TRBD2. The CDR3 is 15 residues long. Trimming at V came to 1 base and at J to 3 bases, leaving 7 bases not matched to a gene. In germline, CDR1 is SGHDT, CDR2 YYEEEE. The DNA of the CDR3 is TGTGCCAGCAGCTTGATGGGGAGGGCAGTCTACGAGCAGTACTTC. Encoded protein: CASSLMGRAVYEQYF.

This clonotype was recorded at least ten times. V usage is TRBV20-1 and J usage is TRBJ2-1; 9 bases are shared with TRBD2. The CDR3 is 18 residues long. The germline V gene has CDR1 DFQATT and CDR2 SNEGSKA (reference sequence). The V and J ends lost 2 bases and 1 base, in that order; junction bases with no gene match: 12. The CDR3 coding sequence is TGCAGTGCTAGATTCCGTACGTGGCGGGAGGGTTCCTACAATGAGCAGTTCTTC. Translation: CSARFRTWREGSYNEQFF.

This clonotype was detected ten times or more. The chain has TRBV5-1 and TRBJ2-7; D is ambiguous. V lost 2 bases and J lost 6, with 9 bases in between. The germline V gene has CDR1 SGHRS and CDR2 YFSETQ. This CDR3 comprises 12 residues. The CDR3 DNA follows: TGCGCCAGCAGCTTCTCTGGTTCCGAGCAGTACTTC. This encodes CASSFSGSEQYF.

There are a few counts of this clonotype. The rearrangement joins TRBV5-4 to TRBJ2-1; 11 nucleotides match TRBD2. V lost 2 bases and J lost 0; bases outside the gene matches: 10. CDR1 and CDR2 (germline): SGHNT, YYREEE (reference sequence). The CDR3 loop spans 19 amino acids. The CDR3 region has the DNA TGTGCCAGCAGCTTCTTTCTAGCGGGGGGCTTGAGCTCCTACAATGAGCAGTTCTTC. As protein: CASSFFLAGGLSSYNEQFF.

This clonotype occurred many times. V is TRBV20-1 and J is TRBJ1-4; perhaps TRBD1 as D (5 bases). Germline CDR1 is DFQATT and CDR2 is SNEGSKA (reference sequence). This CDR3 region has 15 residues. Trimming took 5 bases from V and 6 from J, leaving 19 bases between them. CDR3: CSASGHTAGDEKLFF. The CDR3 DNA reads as TGCAGTGCTTCGGGGCATACCGCCGGAGATGAAAAACTGTTTTTT.

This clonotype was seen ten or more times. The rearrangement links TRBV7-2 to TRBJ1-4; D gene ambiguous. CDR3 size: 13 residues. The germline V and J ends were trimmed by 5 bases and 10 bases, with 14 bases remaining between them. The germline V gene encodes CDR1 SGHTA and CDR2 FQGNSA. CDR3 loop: CASSLGYLGKLFF. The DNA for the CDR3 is TGTGCCAGCAGCCTGGGATACTTGGGAAAACTGTTTTTT.

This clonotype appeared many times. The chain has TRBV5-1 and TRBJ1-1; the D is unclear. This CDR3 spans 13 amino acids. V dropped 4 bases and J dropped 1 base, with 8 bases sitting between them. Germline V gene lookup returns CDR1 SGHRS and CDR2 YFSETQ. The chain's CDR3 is CASSRPGNTEAFF. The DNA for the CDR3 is TGCGCCAGCAGCCGCCCCGGGAACACTGAAGCTTTCTTT.

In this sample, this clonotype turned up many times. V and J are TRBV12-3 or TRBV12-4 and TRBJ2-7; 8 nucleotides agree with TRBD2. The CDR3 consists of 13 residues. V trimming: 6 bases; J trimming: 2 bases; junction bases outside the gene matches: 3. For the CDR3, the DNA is TGTGCCAGCAGAGCGGGAGTAGCCTACGAGCAGTACTTC. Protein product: CASRAGVAYEQYF.

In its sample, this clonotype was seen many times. CDR3 DNA: TGCGCCAGCAGCTTGTTTCTAGGGCCAAATCAGCCCCAGCATTTT. Translation gives CASSLFLGPNQPQHF. The chain uses TRBV5-1 and TRBJ1-5, with D unclear. CDR1 is SGHRS and CDR2 is YFSETQ in the germline V gene. Trimming took off 1 base at V and 4 bases at J, with 12 bases between the two ends. This CDR3 has 15 amino acids.

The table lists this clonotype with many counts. CDR3 coding DNA: TGCGCCAGCAGGGACGTTAGGGGGAGCACAGATACGCAGTATTTT. It specifies CASRDVRGSTDTQYF. The chain combines TRBV4-1 with TRBJ2-3; D possibly corresponds to TRBD1 (6 bases). Germline CDR1 is MGHRA and CDR2 is YSYEKL. This CDR3 comprises 15 residues. V was clipped by 6 bases and J by 0 bases, with 13 bases between them.